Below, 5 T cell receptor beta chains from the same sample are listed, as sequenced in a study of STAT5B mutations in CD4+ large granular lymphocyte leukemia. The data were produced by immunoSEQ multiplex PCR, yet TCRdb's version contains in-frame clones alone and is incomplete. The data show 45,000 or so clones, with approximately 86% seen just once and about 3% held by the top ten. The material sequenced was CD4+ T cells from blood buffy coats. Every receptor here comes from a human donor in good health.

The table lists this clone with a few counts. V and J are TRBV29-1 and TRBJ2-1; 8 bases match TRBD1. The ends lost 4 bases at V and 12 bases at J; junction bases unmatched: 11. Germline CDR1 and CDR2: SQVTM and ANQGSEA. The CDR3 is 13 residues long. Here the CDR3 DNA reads TGCAGCGTTGGGACAGGGTACGATAGTAGGCAGTTCTTC. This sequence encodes CSVGTGYDSRQFF.

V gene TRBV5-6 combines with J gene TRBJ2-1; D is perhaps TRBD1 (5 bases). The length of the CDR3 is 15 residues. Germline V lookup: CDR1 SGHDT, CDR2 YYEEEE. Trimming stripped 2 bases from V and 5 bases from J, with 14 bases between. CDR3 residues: CASSFLGAGNNEQFF. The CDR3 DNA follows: TGTGCCAGCAGCTTTTTAGGGGCTGGGAACAATGAGCAGTTCTTC.

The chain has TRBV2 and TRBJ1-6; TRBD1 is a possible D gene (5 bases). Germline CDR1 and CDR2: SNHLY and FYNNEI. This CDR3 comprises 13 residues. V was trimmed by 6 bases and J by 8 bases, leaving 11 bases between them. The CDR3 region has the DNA TGTGCCAGCAGCACAAGGGGTTATTCACCCCTCCACTTT. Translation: CASSTRGYSPLHF.

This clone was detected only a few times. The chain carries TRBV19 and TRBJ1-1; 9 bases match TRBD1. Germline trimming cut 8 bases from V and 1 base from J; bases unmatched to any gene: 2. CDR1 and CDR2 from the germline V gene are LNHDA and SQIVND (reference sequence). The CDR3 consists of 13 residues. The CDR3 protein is CASRDRENTEAFF. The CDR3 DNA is TGTGCCAGTCGGGACAGGGAGAACACTGAAGCTTTCTTT.

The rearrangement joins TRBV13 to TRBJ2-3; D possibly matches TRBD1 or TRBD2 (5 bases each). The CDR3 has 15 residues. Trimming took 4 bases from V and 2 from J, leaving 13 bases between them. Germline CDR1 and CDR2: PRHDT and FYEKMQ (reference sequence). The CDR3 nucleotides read TGTGCCAGCAGCTACGGGACGGATACCACAGATACGCAGTATTTT. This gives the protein CASSYGTDTTDTQYF.